This T cell receptor (beta chain) appears in the sequencing data of a study of PD-1 blockade in classical Hodgkin lymphoma. Across the whole study: Nivolumab dosing for patients was 3 mg/kg, administered intravenously every 2 weeks. Whole-study results and caveats: Relapsed/refractory patients reportedly had lower baseline diversity than newly diagnosed patients. Possibly reflecting disease activity or prior therapy, repertoire differences have causes that remain undefined.

Concerning this clone: The antigen remains undetermined.

There was relapse after autologous stem cell transplantation in every patient, and there was variation in brentuximab vedotin exposure. Responses achieved at best were complete response, partial response or progressive disease. V was pared by 5 bases and J by 6 bases, with 14 bases between. Per the germline V gene, CDR1 is SEHNR and CDR2 is FQNEAQ (reference sequence). The CDR3 sequence is 13 residues long. Clones were sequenced by immunoSEQ multiplex PCR, and TCRdb holds only the in-frame ones, with some missing. The sample consists of some 14,000 clones, 85% to 90% of them appearing once. The V gene is TRBV7-9, the J gene TRBJ2-7; D uncertain. This clonotype was sampled from a human donor with classical Hodgkin lymphoma. Specimen: peripheral blood mononuclear cells (PBMCs), collected at baseline. The CDR3: CASSLGPSREQYF. CDR3 DNA: TGTGCCAGCAGCCTAGGACCCTCCCGCGAGCAGTACTTC.